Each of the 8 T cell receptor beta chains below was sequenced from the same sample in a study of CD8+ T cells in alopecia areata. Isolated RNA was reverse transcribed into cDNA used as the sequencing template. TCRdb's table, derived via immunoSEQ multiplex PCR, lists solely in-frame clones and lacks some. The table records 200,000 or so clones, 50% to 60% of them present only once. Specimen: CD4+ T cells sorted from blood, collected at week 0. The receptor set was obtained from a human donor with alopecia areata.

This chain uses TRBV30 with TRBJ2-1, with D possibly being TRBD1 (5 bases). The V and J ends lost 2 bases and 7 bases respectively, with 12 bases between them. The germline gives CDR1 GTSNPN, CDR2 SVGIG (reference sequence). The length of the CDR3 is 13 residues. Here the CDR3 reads CAWSRQGGNEQFF. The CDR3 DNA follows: TGTGCCTGGAGTAGGCAGGGTGGGAATGAGCAGTTCTTC.

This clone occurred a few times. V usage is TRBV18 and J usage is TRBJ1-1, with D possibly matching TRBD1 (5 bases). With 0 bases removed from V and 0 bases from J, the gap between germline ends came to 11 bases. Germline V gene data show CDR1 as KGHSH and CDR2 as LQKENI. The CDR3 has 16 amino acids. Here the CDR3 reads CASSPPRQGLNTEAFF. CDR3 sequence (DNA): TGTGCCAGCTCACCACCGCGGCAGGGATTGAACACTGAAGCTTTCTTT.

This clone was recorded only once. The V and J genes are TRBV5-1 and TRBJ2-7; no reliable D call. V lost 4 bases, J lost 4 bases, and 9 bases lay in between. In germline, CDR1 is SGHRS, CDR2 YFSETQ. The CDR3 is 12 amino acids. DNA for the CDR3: TGCGCCAGCAGCCTGACACGGTACGAGCAGTACTTC. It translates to CASSLTRYEQYF.

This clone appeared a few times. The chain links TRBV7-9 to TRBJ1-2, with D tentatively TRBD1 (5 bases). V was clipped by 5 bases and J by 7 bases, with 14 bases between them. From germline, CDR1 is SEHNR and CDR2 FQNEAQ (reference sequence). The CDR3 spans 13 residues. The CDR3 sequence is CASSLQAPTGYTF. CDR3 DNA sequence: TGTGCCAGCAGCCTACAGGCCCCGACTGGCTACACCTTC.

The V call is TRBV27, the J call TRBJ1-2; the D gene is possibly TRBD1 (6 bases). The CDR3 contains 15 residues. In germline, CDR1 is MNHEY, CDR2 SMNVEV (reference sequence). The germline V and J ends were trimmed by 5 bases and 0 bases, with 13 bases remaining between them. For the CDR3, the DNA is TGTGCCAGCAGTCTCAACAGGGTTCCTAACTATGGCTACACCTTC. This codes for CASSLNRVPNYGYTF.

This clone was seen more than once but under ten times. CDR3 coding DNA: TGCGCCAGCATGGGGGCCGACTACCATAGTGAAGCTTTCTTT. Protein product: CASMGADYHSEAFF. The chain uses TRBV5-1 and TRBJ1-1; tentative D call: TRBD1 (6 bases). The V gene lost 6 bases and the J gene lost 7 bases, with 19 bases spanning the gap. The germline V gene has CDR1 SGHRS and CDR2 YFSETQ. CDR3 length equals 14 residues.

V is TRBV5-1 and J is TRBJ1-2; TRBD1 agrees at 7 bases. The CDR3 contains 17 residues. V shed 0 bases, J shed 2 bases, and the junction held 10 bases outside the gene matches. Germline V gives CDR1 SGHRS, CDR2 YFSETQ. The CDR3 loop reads CASSLDMAGGTNYGYTF. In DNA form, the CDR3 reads TGCGCCAGCAGCTTGGATATGGCAGGGGGAACGAACTATGGCTACACCTTC. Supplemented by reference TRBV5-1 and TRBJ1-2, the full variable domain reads KAGVTQTPRYLIKTRGQQVTLSCSPISGHRSVSWYQQTPGQGLQFLFEYFSETQRNKGNFPGRFSGRQFSNSRSEMNVSTLELGDSALYLCASSLDMAGGTNYGYTFGSGTRLTVV.

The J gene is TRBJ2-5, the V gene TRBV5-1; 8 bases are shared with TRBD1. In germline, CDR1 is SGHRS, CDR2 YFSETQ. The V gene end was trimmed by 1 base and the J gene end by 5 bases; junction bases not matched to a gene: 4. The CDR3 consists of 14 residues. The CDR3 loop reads CASSLPRGLETQYF. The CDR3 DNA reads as TGCGCCAGCAGCTTGCCCAGGGGGCTGGAGACCCAGTACTTC. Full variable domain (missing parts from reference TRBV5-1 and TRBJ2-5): KAGVTQTPRYLIKTRGQQVTLSCSPISGHRSVSWYQQTPGQGLQFLFEYFSETQRNKGNFPGRFSGRQFSNSRSEMNVSTLELGDSALYLCASSLPRGLETQYFGPGTRLLVL.